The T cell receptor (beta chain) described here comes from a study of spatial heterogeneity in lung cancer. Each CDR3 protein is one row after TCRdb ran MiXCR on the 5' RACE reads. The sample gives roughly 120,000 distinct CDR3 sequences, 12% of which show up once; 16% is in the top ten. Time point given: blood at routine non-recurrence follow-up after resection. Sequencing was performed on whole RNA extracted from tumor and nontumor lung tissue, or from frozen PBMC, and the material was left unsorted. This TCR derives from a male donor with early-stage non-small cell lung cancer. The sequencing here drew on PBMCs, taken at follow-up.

The CDR3 is CASRPGANTGELFF. The CDR3 nucleotides are TGTGCCAGCAGACCAGGGGCAAACACCGGGGAGCTGTTTTTT. The chain joins TRBV7-4 to TRBJ2-2; a possible D gene is TRBD1 (6 bases). CDR1 is SGHVT, CDR2 SQSDAQ, per germline. With 6 bases removed from V and 2 bases from J, the gap between germline ends came to 10 bases. The CDR3 loop spans 14 amino acids.